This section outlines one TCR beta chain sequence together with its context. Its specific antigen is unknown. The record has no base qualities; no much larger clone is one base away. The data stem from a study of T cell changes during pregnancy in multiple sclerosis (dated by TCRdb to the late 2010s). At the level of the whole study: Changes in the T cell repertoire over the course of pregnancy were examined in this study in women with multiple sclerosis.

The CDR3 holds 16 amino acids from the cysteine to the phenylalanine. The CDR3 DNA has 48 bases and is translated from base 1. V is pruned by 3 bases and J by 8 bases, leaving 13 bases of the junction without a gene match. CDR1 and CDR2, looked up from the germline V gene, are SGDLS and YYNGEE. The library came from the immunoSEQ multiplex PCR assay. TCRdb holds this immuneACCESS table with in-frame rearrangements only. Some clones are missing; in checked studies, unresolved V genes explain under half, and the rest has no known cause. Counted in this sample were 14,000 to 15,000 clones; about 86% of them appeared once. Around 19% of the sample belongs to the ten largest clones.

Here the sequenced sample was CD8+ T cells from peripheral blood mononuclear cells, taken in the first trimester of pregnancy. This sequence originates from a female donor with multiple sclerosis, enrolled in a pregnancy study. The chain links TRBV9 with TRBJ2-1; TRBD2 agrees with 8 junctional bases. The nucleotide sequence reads TGTGCCAGCAGCGCTAATCCGGGACTAGGTGGCGATGAGCAGTTCTTC. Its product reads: CASSANPGLGGDEQFF.